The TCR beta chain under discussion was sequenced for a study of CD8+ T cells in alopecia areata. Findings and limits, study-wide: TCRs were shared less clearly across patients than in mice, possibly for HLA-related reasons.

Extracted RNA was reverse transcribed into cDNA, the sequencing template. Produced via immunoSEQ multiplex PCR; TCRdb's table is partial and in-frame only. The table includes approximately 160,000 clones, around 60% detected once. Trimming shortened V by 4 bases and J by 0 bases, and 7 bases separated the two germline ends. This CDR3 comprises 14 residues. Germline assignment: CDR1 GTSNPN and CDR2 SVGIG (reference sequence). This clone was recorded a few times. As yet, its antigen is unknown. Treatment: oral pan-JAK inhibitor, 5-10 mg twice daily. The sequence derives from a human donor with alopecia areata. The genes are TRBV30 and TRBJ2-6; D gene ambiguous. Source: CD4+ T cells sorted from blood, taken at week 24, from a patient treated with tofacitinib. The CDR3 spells CAWNRISGANVLTF. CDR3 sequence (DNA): TGTGCCTGGAATCGTATCTCTGGGGCCAACGTCCTGACTTTC.